Listed below are T cell receptor beta chains from one sample, sequenced in a study of response to subunit inactivated influenza vaccine. One entry per CDR3 protein results from TCRdb running MiXCR on the RT-PCR reads. This sample yields around 470,000 distinct CDR3 sequences, of which 7.2% are seen a single time; 13% belongs to the top ten. The specimen was PBMCs from blood, collected less than 30 months after vaccination. The receptors come from a man in his fifties or sixties who received an inactivated influenza vaccine. The CDR3 runs from the conserved cysteine through the conserved F or W. A D gene is named only where the DNA matches it firmly. Rows may omit the clone size; those that give it use once, few, many or a size class.

d_call | j_call | clone_size | v_call | cdr3_aa | cdr3_nt
. | TRBJ2-1 | few | TRBV6-6 | CASSYSRGEQFF | TGTGCCAGCAGTTACTCTCGCGGAGAGCAGTTCTTC
. | TRBJ2-3 | . | TRBV27 | CASSLLGHTQYF | TGTGCCAGCAGTTTATTGGGACATACGCAGTATTTT
TRBD1 | TRBJ2-3 | few | TRBV29-1 | CSIPGQEIDTQYF | TGCAGCATTCCGGGACAGGAAATAGATACGCAGTATTTT
TRBD2 | TRBJ2-1 | few | TRBV29-1 | CSVVGLAGLSYNEQFF | TGCAGCGTTGTCGGTCTAGCGGGCCTCTCCTACAATGAGCAGTTCTTC
. | TRBJ2-5 | few | TRBV4-1 | CASSQVTRKQETQYF | TGCGCCAGCAGCCAAGTAACACGAAAGCAAGAGACCCAGTACTTC
. | TRBJ2-4 | many | TRBV4-1 | CASSPYAKGTLAKNIQYF | TGCGCCAGCAGCCCCTACGCCAAAGGGACCTTGGCCAAAAACATTCAGTACTTC
. | TRBJ1-1 | . | TRBV3-1 | CASSTASSNTEAFF | TGTGCCAGCAGCACTGCGAGTAGCAACACTGAAGCTTTCTTT
TRBD1 | TRBJ2-5 | . | TRBV7-2 | CASSLTQGASQYF | TGTGCCAGCAGCTTAACACAGGGGGCGAGCCAGTACTTC
. | TRBJ2-7 | few | TRBV3-1 | CASSQNAGVGQYF | TGTGCCAGCAGCCAAAATGCAGGAGTTGGGCAGTACTTC
. | TRBJ2-5 | few | TRBV5-1 | CASSLSSQETQYF | TGCGCCAGCAGCTTGAGCAGTCAAGAGACCCAGTACTTC
TRBD1 | TRBJ2-1 | few | TRBV4-1 | CASSQEGTEYNEQFF | TGCGCCAGCAGCCAAGAAGGGACAGAATACAATGAGCAGTTCTTC
. | TRBJ1-2 | . | TRBV25-1 | CASSEVGRVDGYTF | TGTGCCAGCAGTGAAGTTGGCAGGGTGGATGGCTACACCTTC
. | TRBJ2-2 | few | TRBV11-3 | CASSSSMGRGNTGELFF | TGTGCCAGCAGCTCCTCGATGGGCAGGGGAAATACCGGGGAGCTGTTTTTT
TRBD2 | TRBJ2-1 | few | TRBV20-1 | CSAPSGFSYNEQFF | TGCAGTGCTCCTAGCGGGTTCTCCTACAATGAGCAGTTCTTC
TRBD1 | TRBJ2-2 | . | TRBV29-1 | CSVAGGSNTGELFF | TGCAGCGTCGCAGGGGGATCGAACACCGGGGAGCTGTTTTTT
. | TRBJ2-7 | many | TRBV29-1 | CSVETAGSYEQYF | TGCAGCGTTGAAACGGCCGGATCGTACGAGCAGTACTTC
. | TRBJ2-5 | . | TRBV4-3 | CASSPQTTVQETQYF | TGCGCCAGCAGCCCCCAGACGACGGTACAAGAGACCCAGTACTTC
. | TRBJ1-5 | few | TRBV20-1 | CSARGEEVVSNQPQHF | TGCAGTGCTAGAGGGGAGGAGGTCGTTAGCAATCAGCCCCAGCATTTT
. | TRBJ2-7 | . | TRBV27 | CASRPRDRLGEQYF | TGTGCCAGCAGACCACGGGACCGCTTGGGAGAGCAGTACTTC
TRBD1 | TRBJ1-2 | . | TRBV12-3/TRBV12-4 | CASSRQGPYGYTF | TGTGCCAGCAGTAGACAGGGGCCCTATGGCTACACCTTC
. | TRBJ2-1 | . | TRBV18 | CASSPQSTGAYNEQFF | TGTGCCAGCTCACCACAGAGCACCGGGGCATACAATGAGCAGTTCTTC
TRBD2 | TRBJ2-5 | few | TRBV4-3 | CASSLRAGAGETQYF | TGCGCCAGCAGCCTTAGAGCGGGGGCCGGGGAGACCCAGTACTTC
. | TRBJ2-5 | . | TRBV20-1 | CSARWGRWETFETQYF | TGCAGTGCTAGATGGGGACGATGGGAGACGTTCGAGACCCAGTACTTC
. | TRBJ2-2 | . | TRBV10-3 | CAILSENTGELFF | TGTGCCATCCTGTCAGAGAACACCGGGGAGCTGTTTTTT
. | TRBJ2-5 | few | TRBV12-3/TRBV12-4 | CASSFYGPGQETQYF | TGTGCCAGCAGTTTTTATGGGCCCGGCCAAGAGACCCAGTACTTC
TRBD1 | TRBJ2-1 | many | TRBV27 | CASSRTGGREQFF | TGTGCCAGCAGTCGAACAGGGGGCCGAGAGCAGTTCTTC
. | TRBJ2-3 | few | TRBV12-3/TRBV12-4 | CASSLSAYSTDTQYF | TGTGCCAGCAGTTTAAGTGCCTACTCCACAGATACGCAGTATTTT
. | TRBJ1-5 | few | TRBV12-3/TRBV12-4 | CASSSREKGYQPQHF | TGTGCCAGCAGTTCACGGGAGAAGGGCTATCAGCCCCAGCATTTT
. | TRBJ1-1 | few | TRBV18 | CASSPSRRMNTEAFF | TGTGCCAGCTCACCAAGTAGACGGATGAACACTGAAGCTTTCTTT
TRBD1 | TRBJ2-7 | many | TRBV27 | CASSSPGQAYEQYF | TGTGCCAGCAGTTCTCCGGGACAGGCCTACGAGCAGTACTTC
. | TRBJ2-7 | few | TRBV6-1 | CASSEAQVGFLYEQYF | TGTGCCAGCAGTGAAGCTCAGGTCGGCTTCCTCTACGAGCAGTACTTC
. | TRBJ2-7 | few | TRBV19 | CASSISAVRTYEQYF | TGTGCCAGTAGTATAAGTGCAGTACGTACCTACGAGCAGTACTTC
. | TRBJ2-2 | few | TRBV12-3/TRBV12-4 | CASSLADSAGELFF | TGTGCCAGCAGTTTAGCTGACAGTGCCGGGGAGCTGTTTTTT
. | TRBJ1-1 | many | TRBV7-6 | CASSLHISPVLGAFF | TGTGCCAGCAGCTTGCATATATCACCTGTTTTGGGAGCTTTCTTT
. | TRBJ2-7 | many | TRBV28 | CASSFLGEQYF | TGTGCCAGCAGTTTCTTGGGAGAGCAGTACTTC
. | TRBJ2-1 | few | TRBV7-9 | CASSLSTSKDEQFF | TGTGCCAGCAGCTTATCTACTAGCAAGGATGAGCAGTTCTTC
TRBD1 | TRBJ1-5 | many | TRBV9 | CASSTHNRDREGNQPQHF | TGTGCCAGCAGCACGCACAACCGGGACAGGGAGGGCAATCAGCCCCAGCATTTT
. | TRBJ2-7 | few | TRBV9 | CASSAMGPEEQYF | TGTGCCAGCAGCGCGATGGGCCCTGAGGAGCAGTACTTC
TRBD2 | TRBJ2-1 | . | TRBV19 | CASSIAGGARIPNEQFF | TGTGCCAGTAGTATCGCGGGGGGGGCCCGGATCCCCAATGAGCAGTTCTTC
TRBD1 | TRBJ2-3 | many | TRBV12-3/TRBV12-4 | CASSGQGRTDTQYF | TGTGCCAGCAGTGGACAGGGCCGCACAGATACGCAGTATTTT
. | TRBJ2-5 | few | TRBV10-3 | CAISQTRQETQYF | TGTGCCATCAGTCAGACCAGACAAGAGACCCAGTACTTC
TRBD1 | TRBJ1-1 | few | TRBV5-4 | CASSPNTGVNTEAFF | TGTGCCAGCAGCCCCAACACAGGGGTGAACACTGAAGCTTTCTTT
. | TRBJ2-5 | few | TRBV4-2 | CASSQDWGRGRIAGPQETQYF | TGTGCCAGCAGCCAAGATTGGGGCAGGGGGCGGATAGCGGGGCCCCAAGAGACCCAGTACTTC
. | TRBJ2-7 | few | TRBV28 | CASTNPAGLVEQYF | TGTGCCAGCACAAATCCGGCAGGGTTGGTCGAGCAGTACTTC
. | TRBJ1-6 | many | TRBV20-1 | CSGSGGGNSPLHF | TGCAGTGGATCGGGTGGGGGTAATTCACCCCTCCACTTT
. | TRBJ1-1 | few | TRBV12-3/TRBV12-4 | CASGRDLNTEAFF | TGTGCCAGCGGAAGGGATCTGAACACTGAAGCTTTCTTT
. | TRBJ2-1 | few | TRBV7-9 | CASSLVTKGHEQFF | TGTGCCAGCAGCTTAGTGACTAAGGGCCATGAGCAGTTCTTC
. | TRBJ2-7 | . | TRBV20-1 | CSARGGTLSSYEQYF | TGCAGTGCTAGAGGGGGGACGCTCAGCTCCTACGAGCAGTACTTC
. | TRBJ2-7 | few | TRBV12-3/TRBV12-4 | CASSLRTESYEQYF | TGTGCCAGCAGTTTACGGACAGAGTCCTACGAGCAGTACTTC
. | TRBJ2-7 | few | TRBV18 | CASSPPETVLNEQYF | TGTGCCAGCTCACCACCGGAGACAGTGCTCAACGAGCAGTACTTC
. | TRBJ1-2 | . | TRBV6-1 | CASSSTVGYTF | TGTGCCAGCAGTAGTACGGTTGGCTACACCTTC
TRBD1 | TRBJ1-6 | . | TRBV20-1 | CSAQPGTETSPLHF | TGCAGTGCCCAGCCCGGGACAGAGACCTCACCCCTCCACTTT
. | TRBJ1-6 | few | TRBV6-1 | CASSEQGLSSYNSPLHF | TGTGCCAGCAGTGAGCAGGGGCTGAGCTCCTATAATTCACCCCTCCACTTT
. | TRBJ2-7 | many | TRBV11-2 | CASSRIPGPSSYEQYF | TGTGCCAGCAGCAGGATCCCAGGCCCCAGCTCCTACGAGCAGTACTTC
. | TRBJ2-7 | few | TRBV10-3 | CAISAGAGEQYF | TGTGCCATCAGTGCGGGTGCCGGGGAGCAGTACTTC